The sequence of this T cell receptor beta chain was determined in a study of blood T cell repertoires in COVID-19. CDR1 and CDR2 (germline): MDHEN, SYDVKM. The V gene end was trimmed by 6 bases and the J gene end by 5 bases; junction bases not matched to a gene: 6. This CDR3 is 14 amino acids long. In its sample, this clone was seen a few times. Sequenced by immunoSEQ multiplex PCR; TCRdb stores in-frame clones only, minus some. The profile shows some 74,000 clones, approximately 83% of them singletons. Specimen: peripheral blood. This TCR derives from a man older than 75 with acute or convalescent COVID-19. The chain combines TRBV28 with TRBJ1-2; 10 positions agree with TRBD1. The DNA of the CDR3 is TGTGCCAGCAGCATCGACAGGGGGCGTTATGGCTACACCTTC. Protein sequence: CASSIDRGRYGYTF.